The 16 T cell receptor beta chains below were found in one sample sequenced in a study of blood T cell repertoires in COVID-19. Profiled with immunoSEQ multiplex PCR; TCRdb holds only in-frame clones, not every one. The table has 76,000 or so clones, 86% seen once. The sample comprised peripheral blood. The receptors shown here come from an elderly man in a cohort sampled during active COVID-19.

V and J are TRBV3-1 (or the pseudogene TRBV3-2) and TRBJ2-3, with D hard to call. There are 11 residues in the CDR3. Trimming cost V 4 bases and J 4 bases, with 3 bases left between them. The V gene's germline CDR1 is LGHDT and CDR2 YNNKEL (reference sequence). CDR3 coding DNA: TGTGCCAGCAGCCTAGCAGATACGCAGTATTTT. This codes for CASSLADTQYF.

This clone was recorded only once. This rearrangement joins TRBV6-2 or TRBV6-3 to TRBJ1-2, with D unclear. This CDR3 has 14 amino acids. Germline CDR1 is MNHEY and CDR2 is SVGEGT. The germline V and J ends were trimmed by 6 bases and 4 bases, with 15 bases remaining between them. The CDR3 region is CASSPHSESYGYTF. The DNA for the CDR3 is TGTGCCAGCAGCCCCCACTCCGAAAGCTATGGCTACACCTTC.

The chain links TRBV28 to TRBJ1-2, with 10 positions matching TRBD1. Germline V gene data show CDR1 as MDHEN and CDR2 as SYDVKM. The CDR3 runs 17 residues. The ends lost 1 base at V and 4 bases at J; junction bases unmatched: 9. The CDR3 loop reads CASSLSKRDRGGYGYTF. DNA for the CDR3: TGTGCCAGCAGTTTATCTAAACGGGACAGGGGAGGCTATGGCTACACCTTC.

This chain uses TRBV10-3 with TRBJ2-1; D unclear. In germline, CDR1 is ENHRY, CDR2 SYGVKD. This CDR3 is built from 14 residues. V was cut by 2 bases and J by 0 bases, with 5 bases left in between. The CDR3 region is CAISEPGSYNEQFF. The CDR3 DNA sequence: TGTGCCATCAGTGAGCCCGGCTCCTACAATGAGCAGTTCTTC.

The rearrangement uses TRBV2 and TRBJ2-1; 8 nucleotides line up with TRBD2. This CDR3 spans 15 amino acids. CDR1 is SNHLY, CDR2 FYNNEI, per germline. The V gene end was trimmed by 10 bases and the J gene end by 8 bases; junction bases not matched to a gene: 16. The CDR3 loop reads CATSRDGGAQYEQFF. As DNA, the CDR3 is TGTGCCACATCCCGTGACGGGGGGGCCCAGTATGAGCAGTTCTTC.

The V gene is TRBV20-1, the J gene TRBJ1-5; D not resolved. This CDR3 contains 15 residues. V lost 3 bases and J lost 7, with 19 bases in between. Germline lookup yields CDR1 DFQATT and CDR2 SNEGSKA (reference sequence). The CDR3 DNA is TGCAGTGCTAGTGCCCCCGACCTAGGTTGGCAGCCCCAGCATTTT. It encodes CSASAPDLGWQPQHF.

The CDR3, as DNA: TGTGCCAGCAGTGTTGCGACAGGCGTCTCCTACGAGCAGTACTTC. As protein: CASSVATGVSYEQYF. The chain joins TRBV25-1 to TRBJ2-7; the D gene is possibly TRBD1 (6 bases). The V end was cut by 4 bases, the J end by 0 bases, with 13 bases between. Germline loops: CDR1 MGHDK, CDR2 SYGVNS. CDR3 size: 15 residues.

The chain has TRBV7-2 and TRBJ2-3; 8 bases map to TRBD2. The CDR3 has 17 amino acids. V shed 5 bases, J shed 4 bases, and the junction held 14 bases outside the gene matches. Germline V gene sequence: CDR1 SGHTA, CDR2 FQGNSA. CDR3: CASSPTGGTRSADTQYF. The DNA for the CDR3 is TGTGCCAGCAGCCCGACAGGTGGGACTAGATCCGCAGATACGCAGTATTTT.

The chain recombines TRBV3-1 (or the pseudogene TRBV3-2) with TRBJ1-1; a possible D gene is TRBD1 (5 bases). CDR1 is LGHDT and CDR2 is YNNKEL in the germline V gene (reference sequence). The CDR3 length is 13 residues. The V gene lost 5 bases and the J gene lost 1 base, with 8 bases spanning the gap. The CDR3 reads CASSLTGNTEAFF. Written as DNA, the CDR3 is TGTGCCAGCAGCTTAACAGGGAACACTGAAGCTTTCTTT.

The genes are TRBV19 and TRBJ1-5; D call uncertain. This CDR3 is 13 amino acids long. Germline CDR1 and CDR2: LNHDA and SQIVND (reference sequence). Trimming left V 7 bases short and J 2 bases short, with 9 bases between. CDR3 protein: CASTVEGNQPQHF. The CDR3 DNA is TGTGCCAGTACGGTCGAGGGCAATCAGCCCCAGCATTTT.

This clone has more than one count but fewer than ten. V gene TRBV5-1 combines with J gene TRBJ1-3, with D tentatively TRBD1 (6 bases). The germline CDR1 and CDR2 sequences are SGHRS and YFSETQ. CDR3 length equals 14 residues. V lost 5 bases and J 3 bases, leaving 12 bases between the germline ends. The CDR3 coding sequence is TGCGCCAGCAGACAGGGAACTGGTGGAAACACCATATATTTT. This encodes CASRQGTGGNTIYF. The full variable domain, its missing parts supplied by reference TRBV5-1 and TRBJ1-3, is KAGVTQTPRYLIKTRGQQVTLSCSPISGHRSVSWYQQTPGQGLQFLFEYFSETQRNKGNFPGRFSGRQFSNSRSEMNVSTLELGDSALYLCASRQGTGGNTIYFGEGSWLTVV.

The CDR3 reads CASSLPAGAGEKLFF. The CDR3 DNA is TGTGCCAGCAGCTTACCGGCAGGGGCCGGTGAAAAACTGTTTTTT. The chain uses TRBV7-9 and TRBJ1-4; possibly TRBD1 for D (6 bases). This CDR3 comprises 15 residues. CDR1 and CDR2 from the germline V gene are SEHNR and FQNEAQ (reference sequence). V lost 2 bases and J lost 7, with 14 bases in between.

The chain is built from TRBV7-2 and TRBJ2-5; the D is unclear. Germline V CDR1 and CDR2: SGHTA, FQGNSA. CDR3 length: 13 residues. V was pared by 5 bases and J by 3 bases, with 10 bases between. CDR3 coding DNA: TGTGCCAGCAGCAACCGGAGAGAAGAGACCCAGTACTTC. Encoded protein: CASSNRREETQYF.

This clone appeared once. CDR3: CASSQDGDREKDTQYF. CDR3 nucleotides: TGCGCCAGCAGCCAAGATGGGGACAGGGAAAAGGATACGCAGTATTTT. The chain links TRBV4-3 to TRBJ2-3; TRBD1 aligns across 9 bases. CDR3 size: 16 residues. The trim removed 0 bases at V and 6 bases at J, leaving 7 bases unmatched. Germline V gives CDR1 LGHNA, CDR2 YSLEER.

This chain links TRBV2 with TRBJ2-1, with 10 bases lining up with TRBD2. Germline CDR1 is SNHLY and CDR2 is FYNNEI. This CDR3 region has 16 residues. V lost 3 bases and J lost 2; bases outside the gene matches: 4. The CDR3 protein is CASSDVAGGAYNEQFF. CDR3 nucleotides: TGTGCCAGCAGTGACGTAGCGGGGGGTGCCTACAATGAGCAGTTCTTC.

The chain employs TRBV19 and TRBJ1-5; 7 nucleotides align to TRBD1. CDR3 length: 13 amino acids. J lost 2 bases, V lost 10 bases, and 5 bases had no gene match. Germline values: CDR1 LNHDA, CDR2 SQIVND (reference sequence). CDR3 region: CATTGVGNQPQHF. The CDR3 DNA sequence: TGTGCCACCACAGGGGTGGGCAATCAGCCCCAGCATTTT.